The 6 T cell receptor beta chains in this list originate from one sample, sequenced in a study of brain T cells in children with intractable seizures. The table came from immunoSEQ multiplex PCR; TCRdb's copy has only in-frame clones and leaves some out. This sample has tens of thousands of clones, with about 92% found just once. Sequenced material: peripheral blood, taken at surgery. The receptors shown here come from a boy in the first two years of life with tuberous sclerosis and intractable seizures.

The rearrangement links TRBV24-1 to TRBJ2-3, with 9 nucleotides matching TRBD2. This CDR3 contains 16 residues. V was clipped by 4 bases and J by 5 bases; unmatched bases: 9. Germline V lookup: CDR1 KGHDR, CDR2 SFDVKD. This CDR3 is CATSEPELAGLDTQYF. CDR3 DNA: TGTGCCACCAGTGAGCCGGAACTAGCGGGTCTAGATACGCAGTATTTT.

The chain carries TRBV10-3 and TRBJ1-1; TRBD1 aligns across 7 bases. With V trimmed by 4 bases and J by 0 bases, 8 bases remained unmatched. There are 16 residues in the CDR3. Germline loops: CDR1 ENHRY, CDR2 SYGVKD. CDR3 coding DNA: TGTGCCATCAGTGTTAAACCAGGGGGGATGAACACTGAAGCTTTCTTT. It yields the protein CAISVKPGGMNTEAFF.

A single count supports this clone. The rearrangement links TRBV19 to TRBJ1-2; D not certain. This CDR3 is built from 14 residues. The V gene lost 5 bases and the J gene lost 5 bases, with 15 bases spanning the gap. Germline values: CDR1 LNHDA, CDR2 SQIVND (reference sequence). CDR3 sequence: CASSRPGEAYGYTF. The CDR3 DNA is TGTGCCAGTAGTCGACCCGGGGAAGCTTATGGCTACACCTTC.

The chain joins TRBV6-5 to TRBJ1-2; D is possibly TRBD1 (5 bases). The CDR3 has 14 residues. The germline gives CDR1 MNHEY, CDR2 SVGAGI. With 0 bases removed from V and 6 bases from J, the gap between germline ends came to 11 bases. The CDR3 nucleotides read TGTGCCAGCAGTTACTCTGGCAGGGCTAATGGCTACACCTTC. Translating it yields CASSYSGRANGYTF.

This clone was recorded once. The V gene is TRBV29-1, the J gene TRBJ1-4; 7 nucleotides line up with TRBD1. Germline CDR1 SQVTM, CDR2 ANQGSEA. The ends lost 4 bases at V and 3 bases at J; junction bases unmatched: 8. CDR3 size: 15 residues. As DNA, the CDR3 is TGCAGCGTTGTACCGGACACAGGGGCTAATGAAAAACTGTTTTTT. It translates to CSVVPDTGANEKLFF.

The J gene is TRBJ2-2, the V gene TRBV9, with 9 bases matching TRBD2. Per germline, CDR1 SGDLS and CDR2 YYNGEE. This CDR3 region has 21 residues. Losses at the gene ends were 4 bases for V and 0 bases for J; bases not matched to a gene: 19. CDR3 residues: CASSPLLAGGPRFANTGELFF. The CDR3 nucleotides read TGTGCCAGCAGCCCCCTCCTGGCGGGAGGGCCCAGGTTCGCGAACACCGGGGAGCTGTTTTTT.